Listed here are 32 T cell receptor beta chains from one sample, sequenced in a study of T-cell reconstitution after alpha-beta-depleted transplantation in children. The TCRbeta library incorporated unique molecular identifiers. A single record per CDR3 protein comes from TCRdb applying MiXCR to the PCR reads. Of 480,000 or so distinct CDR3 sequences in the sample, roughly 10% are singletons; the top ten hold just over 2%. The starting material was PBMCs, obtained before TCRalphabeta/CD19-depleted stem cell transplant. These receptors were taken from a child aged 2 to 10 with inherited bone marrow failure, due to receive a stem cell transplant.

Comments on this clonotype: It may be a read error: a sequence one base away is much more abundant. V gene TRBV20-1 combines with J gene TRBJ2-7; a possible D gene is TRBD2 (6 bases). CDR1 is DFQATT, CDR2 SNEGSKA, per germline (reference sequence). Between the trimmed V and J ends, which lost 6 bases and 7 bases, there was a span of 16 bases. The CDR3 is 12 amino acids. The CDR3 DNA reads TGCAGTGCAAGGGAGGCCCTGGTAGAGCAGTACTTC. Amino acid sequence: CSAREALVEQYF.

This clonotype was counted many times. The chain recombines TRBV20-1 with TRBJ1-5; D might be TRBD1 (6 bases). Trimming removed 6 bases at V and 4 bases at J, with 13 bases between. Germline V lookup: CDR1 DFQATT, CDR2 SNEGSKA (reference sequence). CDR3 length: 13 amino acids. The CDR3: CSAYRDTNQPQHF. The CDR3 DNA reads as TGCAGTGCGTACCGGGACACAAATCAGCCCCAGCATTTT.

The sample holds many counts of this clonotype. The V and J genes are TRBV6-2 or TRBV6-3 and TRBJ1-1; D unresolved. The V gene lost 5 bases and the J gene lost 7 bases, with 8 bases spanning the gap. Germline V gene data show CDR1 as MNHEY and CDR2 as SVGEGT. This CDR3 region has 11 residues. The CDR3 here is CASSLWGEAFF. CDR3 sequence (DNA): TGTGCCAGCAGTCTCTGGGGTGAAGCTTTCTTT.

This clonotype was recorded at least ten times. The CDR3 nucleotides are TGTGCCAGCAGTGTGGCCGGGGATTCACCCCTCCACTTT. The encoded protein is CASSVAGDSPLHF. The chain recombines TRBV2 with TRBJ1-6, with D hard to call. The germline V gene encodes CDR1 SNHLY and CDR2 FYNNEI. This CDR3 is 13 amino acids long. V was pared by 4 bases and J by 8 bases, with 9 bases between.

The chain recombines TRBV27 with TRBJ2-7; the match to TRBD2 covers 13 bases. Germline V CDR1 and CDR2: MNHEY, SMNVEV (reference sequence). V lost 5 bases and J lost 3; bases outside the gene matches: 7. The CDR3 length is 16 residues. The CDR3 here is CASSIYGTSGNYEQYF. The CDR3 DNA follows: TGTGCCAGCAGTATTTACGGGACTAGCGGGAACTACGAGCAGTACTTC.

This clonotype was observed many times. DNA of the CDR3: TGTGCCAGCAGTTTCCGGGAAGGGGGGAAGGGTGAAGCTTTCTTT. Protein: CASSFREGGKGEAFF. V and J are TRBV27 and TRBJ1-1; D might be TRBD1 (6 bases). The CDR3 is 15 amino acids. V lost 3 bases to trimming and J lost 7 bases, with 18 bases between them. Germline CDR1 is MNHEY and CDR2 is SMNVEV (reference sequence).

This clonotype appeared many times. The CDR3: CATGTSGRIGEQFF. In DNA, the CDR3 is TGTGCCACTGGGACTAGCGGGAGGATCGGTGAGCAGTTCTTC. The J gene is TRBJ2-1, the V gene TRBV24-1; 15 bases fit TRBD2. Germline V gene sequence: CDR1 KGHDR, CDR2 SFDVKD. The CDR3 consists of 14 residues. V lost 10 bases and J lost 9; bases outside the gene matches: 6.

This clonotype was seen repeatedly, ten times or more. The chain combines TRBV6-2 or TRBV6-3 with TRBJ2-3; D might be TRBD2 (6 bases). The CDR3 length is 14 residues. Trimming removed 6 bases from V and 3 bases from J, with 13 bases in between. Germline values: CDR1 MNHEY, CDR2 SVGEGT. The CDR3 region is CASRLLALTDTQYF. As DNA, the CDR3 is TGTGCCAGCAGACTACTAGCTTTGACAGATACGCAGTATTTT.

With regard to this clonotype: One end of the junction is discordant with germline, which a read error may explain. The V call is TRBV30, the J call TRBJ2-7; 8 bases line up with TRBD1. The germline V gene encodes CDR1 GTSNPN and CDR2 SVGIG (reference sequence). The CDR3 has 13 amino acids. The CDR3 loop is CACYRDRLYEQNF. CDR3 nucleotide sequence: TGTGCCTGCTACCGGGACAGGCTTTACGAGCAGAACTTC.

As for this clonotype: A much larger clone differs by one base, so this may be a read error. The V gene is TRBV5-1, the J gene TRBJ2-3, with D possibly matching TRBD2 (5 bases). The V end was cut by 0 bases, the J end by 3 bases, with 20 bases between. Looked up from germline, CDR1 is SGHRS and CDR2 is YFSETQ. The length of the CDR3 is 18 residues. The CDR3 coding sequence is TGCGCCAGCAGCTTGGGGCCTACTAGAAACGGCGGGACAGATACGCAGTATTTT. This encodes CASSLGPTRNGGTDTQYF.

The table lists this clonotype with many counts. The chain carries TRBV27 and TRBJ2-6; 10 nucleotides agree with TRBD1. The CDR3 runs to 17 residues. The V and J ends lost 7 bases and 2 bases, in that order; junction bases with no gene match: 8. CDR1 MNHEY and CDR2 SMNVEV come from the germline V gene (reference sequence). CDR3 in DNA: TGTGCCAGCAACGCGGGACAGGGGACCCCTGGGGCCAACGTCCTGACTTTC. Translating it yields CASNAGQGTPGANVLTF.

The V call is TRBV5-1, the J call TRBJ2-1, with 7 bases matching TRBD1. CDR1 and CDR2 (germline): SGHRS, YFSETQ. J gave up 4 bases and V 1 base, and 5 bases lay outside the gene matches. The CDR3 sequence is 15 residues long. CDR3 in amino acids: CASSLRQGEYNEQFF. The CDR3 DNA follows: TGCGCCAGCAGCTTGCGGCAGGGGGAGTACAATGAGCAGTTCTTC.

There are many counts of this clonotype. The chain uses TRBV20-1 and TRBJ2-7, with 7 bases fitting TRBD1. This CDR3 has 12 residues. Trimming cost V 5 bases and J 1 base; bases outside gene matches: 2. Germline CDR1 is DFQATT and CDR2 is SNEGSKA (reference sequence). The CDR3: CSAGDSSYEQYF. In DNA, the CDR3 is TGCAGTGCTGGGGACAGTTCCTACGAGCAGTACTTC.

A few counts support this clonotype. V gene TRBV19 combines with J gene TRBJ2-1; 15 bases match TRBD2. The CDR3 has 17 residues. CDR1 is LNHDA, CDR2 SQIVND, per germline (reference sequence). Trimming took 9 bases from V and 2 from J; bases not matched to a gene: 8. In DNA form, the CDR3 reads TGTGCCAGCCTCGGGACTAGCGGGAGGTCGGCCTACAATGAGCAGTTCTTC. It translates to CASLGTSGRSAYNEQFF.

There are many counts of this clonotype. This chain joins TRBV30 and TRBJ2-3, with D unclear. This CDR3 has 12 residues. V lost 4 bases to trimming and J lost 7 bases, with 12 bases between them. Per the germline V gene, CDR1 is GTSNPN and CDR2 is SVGIG (reference sequence). The CDR3 loop reads CAWNPGANTQYF. The CDR3 DNA reads as TGTGCCTGGAATCCCGGAGCCAATACGCAGTATTTT.

Points on this clonotype: This may be a read error: a much more frequent sequence differs by one nucleotide. The V gene is TRBV20-1, the J gene TRBJ2-3; 7 bases fit TRBD2. Germline V CDR1 and CDR2: DFQATT, SNEGSKA (reference sequence). The length of the CDR3 is 15 residues. The CDR3 reads CSLPPLAVSIDTQYF. The CDR3 DNA is TGCAGTTTACCCCCCCTAGCGGTGAGCATAGATACGCAGTATTTT.

This clonotype was seen ten or more times. This sequence joins TRBV15 and TRBJ1-5; D unclear. CDR1 and CDR2 from the germline V gene are LNHNV and YYDKDF (reference sequence). Trimming cost V 0 bases and J 8 bases, with 11 bases left between them. This CDR3 comprises 14 residues. The CDR3 is CATSRDLPGKPQHF. The CDR3 nucleotides read TGTGCCACCAGCAGAGATCTCCCCGGGAAGCCCCAGCATTTT.

V usage is TRBV6-1 and J usage is TRBJ2-7; unclear D gene. V was pared by 5 bases and J by 0 bases, with 11 bases between. This CDR3 spans 14 amino acids. From germline, CDR1 is MNHNS and CDR2 SASEGT. The chain's CDR3 is CASSPPRISYEQYF. CDR3 sequence (DNA): TGTGCCAGCAGTCCCCCTCGGATCTCCTACGAGCAGTACTTC.

Ten or more counts support this clonotype. The chain uses TRBV7-9 and TRBJ1-2; D unresolved. The CDR3 contains 13 residues. From germline, CDR1 is SEHNR and CDR2 FQNEAQ (reference sequence). V lost 1 base and J lost 8, with 11 bases in between. As DNA, the CDR3 is TGTGCCAGCAGCTTAGGGCCGGGATGGGGCTACACCTTC. Amino acid sequence: CASSLGPGWGYTF.

Of note for this clonotype: Germline is not matched at one junction end, which may reflect a read error. The J gene is TRBJ2-1, the V gene TRBV20-1; 14 bases fit TRBD2. CDR3 length: 19 residues. CDR1 and CDR2 from the germline V gene are DFQATT and SNEGSKA (reference sequence). The CDR3 DNA reads TGCAGGGCTAGAGATGGGGGGACTAGCGGGAGTCTCACCTACAATGAGCAGTTCTTC. This codes for CRARDGGTSGSLTYNEQFF.

In its sample, this clonotype was seen many times. The J gene is TRBJ1-4, the V gene TRBV29-1; a possible D gene is TRBD1 (5 bases). This CDR3 is built from 14 residues. The ends were cut back, 4 bases at V and 4 bases at J, with 13 bases in the middle. The germline CDR1 and CDR2 sequences are SQVTM and ANQGSEA. The CDR3 sequence: CSVGGGAINEKLFF. CDR3 nucleotide sequence: TGCAGCGTTGGTGGGGGTGCCATTAATGAAAAACTGTTTTTT.

This clonotype was seen a few times. J is TRBJ2-3 and V is TRBV13, with 7 bases fitting TRBD2. This CDR3 contains 15 residues. The V and J ends lost 3 bases and 6 bases, in that order; junction bases with no gene match: 9. The germline V gene encodes CDR1 PRHDT and CDR2 FYEKMQ (reference sequence). CDR3 sequence reads: CASSFKGGSGDTQYF. In DNA, the CDR3 is TGTGCCAGCAGCTTTAAGGGCGGGAGCGGTGATACGCAGTATTTT.

This clonotype was recorded many times. This rearrangement joins TRBV27 to TRBJ2-7; a weak D match, TRBD1 (6 bases). CDR3 length: 12 amino acids. Germline assignment: CDR1 MNHEY and CDR2 SMNVEV (reference sequence). Trimming cost V 6 bases and J 5 bases, with 11 bases left between them. The CDR3 DNA sequence: TGTGCCAGCAGCCTTACAGGGAACGAGCAGTACTTC. Its protein product is CASSLTGNEQYF.

This clonotype was seen ten or more times. This chain connects TRBV12-3 or TRBV12-4 to TRBJ2-3; perhaps D is TRBD1 or TRBD2 (7 bases each). Trimming cost V 3 bases and J 2 bases, with 15 bases left between them. The CDR3 contains 16 residues. The CDR3 reads CASSFYRGLSTDTQYF. The CDR3 nucleotides read TGTGCCAGCAGTTTTTACAGGGGACTATCCACAGATACGCAGTATTTT.

This clonotype has a count of ten or more. V usage is TRBV9 and J usage is TRBJ2-7; no clear D. Germline V CDR1 and CDR2: SGDLS, YYNGEE. V shed 4 bases and J shed 0 bases, with 8 bases lying between them. The CDR3 has 13 residues. Written as DNA, the CDR3 is TGTGCCAGCAGCTCATCACCCTCCTACGAGCAGTACTTC. It codes for CASSSSPSYEQYF.

This clonotype was seen repeatedly, ten times or more. The chain employs TRBV20-1 and TRBJ1-6; no clear D gene. The CDR3 spans 16 residues. V was pared by 1 base and J by 3 bases, with 13 bases between. Germline V lookup: CDR1 DFQATT, CDR2 SNEGSKA (reference sequence). The CDR3 region has the DNA TGCAGTGCTAGAGGAGACCAGAAGGTCTATAATTCACCCCTCCACTTT. Translating it yields CSARGDQKVYNSPLHF.

This clonotype was seen ten or more times. V is TRBV18 and J is TRBJ2-4; TRBD2 matches 10 bases. The V segment lost 6 bases and the J segment 2 bases; nucleotides outside the gene matches: 19. Germline values: CDR1 KGHSH, CDR2 LQKENI. This CDR3 is built from 20 residues. The chain's CDR3 is CASSPQSTRLAGVTKNIQYF. As DNA, the CDR3 is TGTGCCAGCTCCCCCCAGTCCACTCGGCTAGCGGGAGTTACCAAAAACATTCAGTACTTC. The variable domain in full, completed from reference TRBV18 and TRBJ2-4, reads NAGVMQNPRHLVRRRGQEARLRCSPMKGHSHVYWYRQLPEEGLKFMVYLQKENIIDESGMPKERFSAEFPKEGPSILRIQQVVRGDSAAYFCASSPQSTRLAGVTKNIQYFGAGTRLSVL.

This clonotype was counted ten times or more. CDR3 nucleotide sequence: TGCGCCAGCAGCCAAGAGTGGACTAGCGTAACCGGGGAGCTGTTTTTT. Its translation is CASSQEWTSVTGELFF. This chain connects TRBV4-3 to TRBJ2-2; TRBD2 aligns across 9 bases. The CDR3 has 16 residues. Germline CDR1 reads LGHNA; CDR2 reads YSLEER. V trimming: 0 bases; J trimming: 5 bases; junction bases outside the gene matches: 4.

Many counts were recorded for this clonotype. The chain is built from TRBV7-9 and TRBJ2-1; TRBD2 matches 15 bases. The CDR3 extends over 15 amino acids. Looked up from germline, CDR1 is SEHNR and CDR2 is FQNEAQ (reference sequence). The junction had 4 bases not matched to a gene; V was cut back by 7 bases and J by 6 bases. CDR3 DNA sequence: TGTGCCAGCACCCCGGGACTAGCGGGAGGCAATGAGCAGTTCTTC. This codes for CASTPGLAGGNEQFF.

This clonotype has a count of ten or more. The J gene is TRBJ2-7, the V gene TRBV30; D not resolved. Germline V gene sequence: CDR1 GTSNPN, CDR2 SVGIG (reference sequence). V lost 0 bases to trimming and J lost 4 bases, with 19 bases between them. This CDR3 region has 16 residues. CDR3 nucleotide sequence: TGTGCCTGGAGTGTACTCCCCCCAACGGTGGCTTACGAGCAGTACTTC. Its protein product is CAWSVLPPTVAYEQYF.

The table lists this clonotype with a count of one. The junction and the germline gene differ at one end; a read error may be behind it. CDR3 sequence: CATSYPGEGYEQYF. The CDR3 DNA reads as TGTGCCACCAGTTACCCCGGGGAGGGTTACGAGCAGTACTTC. This chain joins TRBV6-5 and TRBJ2-7; 7 bases are a match to TRBD2. There are 14 residues in the CDR3. The germline gives CDR1 MNHEY, CDR2 SVGAGI.

This clonotype has at least ten counts. The chain is built from TRBV28 and TRBJ2-7, with 7 positions matching TRBD1. With 2 bases clipped from V and 6 bases from J, the junction kept 13 bases outside the gene matches. The CDR3 covers 16 residues. Germline V gives CDR1 MDHEN, CDR2 SYDVKM. The CDR3 reads CASSLLGLRGPVEQYF. The CDR3 DNA reads as TGTGCCAGCAGTTTACTGGGGCTGAGGGGGCCTGTCGAGCAGTACTTC.